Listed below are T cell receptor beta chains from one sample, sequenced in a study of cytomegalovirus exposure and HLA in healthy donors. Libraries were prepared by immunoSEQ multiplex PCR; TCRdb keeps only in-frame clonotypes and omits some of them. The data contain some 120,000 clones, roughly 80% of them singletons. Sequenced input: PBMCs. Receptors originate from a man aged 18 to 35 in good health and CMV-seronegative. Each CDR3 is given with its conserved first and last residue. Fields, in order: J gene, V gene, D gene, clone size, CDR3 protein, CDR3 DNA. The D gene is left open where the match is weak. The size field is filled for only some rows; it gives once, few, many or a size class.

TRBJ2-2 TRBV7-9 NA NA CASSLARTGELFF TGTGCCAGCAGCTTAGCGAGGACCGGGGAGCTGTTTTTT
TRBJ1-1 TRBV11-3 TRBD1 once CASSLTGGLGDTEAFF TGTGCCAGCAGTTTGACAGGGGGCCTCGGGGACACTGAAGCTTTCTTT
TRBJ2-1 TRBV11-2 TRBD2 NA CASSLANGGAIGNEQFF TGTGCCAGCAGCTTAGCTAACGGGGGGGCCATAGGCAATGAGCAGTTCTTC
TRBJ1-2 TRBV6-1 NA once CASTGNYGYTF TGTGCCAGCACAGGGAACTATGGCTACACCTTC
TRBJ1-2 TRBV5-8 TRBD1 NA CASSLGTGTALDGYTF TGTGCCAGCAGCTTGGGGACCGGGACAGCCTTGGATGGCTACACCTTC
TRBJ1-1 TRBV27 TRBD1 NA CASSPQTGVNTEAFF TGTGCCAGCAGTCCTCAAACAGGGGTGAACACTGAAGCTTTCTTT
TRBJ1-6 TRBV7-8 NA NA CASSLARQGSSYNSPLHF TGTGCCAGCAGCTTAGCGCGGCAGGGGAGCTCCTATAATTCACCCCTCCACTTT
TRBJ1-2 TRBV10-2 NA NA CASSDPRGVRGYTF TGCGCCAGCAGTGACCCCAGGGGCGTTAGAGGCTACACCTTC
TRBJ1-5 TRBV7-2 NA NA CASSLGGGGQPQHF TGTGCCAGCAGCTTAGGCGGGGGCGGACAGCCCCAGCATTTT
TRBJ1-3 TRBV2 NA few CASSRAGALSGNTIYF TGTGCCAGCAGTCGTGCTGGGGCCCTCTCTGGAAACACCATATATTTT
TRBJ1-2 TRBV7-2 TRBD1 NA CASSSFSGQGVYGYTF TGTGCCAGCAGCTCCTTCTCTGGACAGGGGGTATATGGCTACACCTTC
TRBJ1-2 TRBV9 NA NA CASSSQVLANYGYTF TGTGCCAGCAGCTCCCAGGTTCTGGCTAACTATGGCTACACCTTC
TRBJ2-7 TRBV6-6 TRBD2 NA CASSYSSGGSYEQYF TGTGCCAGCAGTTACTCTTCGGGGGGCTCCTACGAGCAGTACTTC
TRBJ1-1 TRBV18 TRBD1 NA CASLGQLNTEAFF TGTGCCAGCTTGGGACAGTTGAACACTGAAGCTTTCTTT
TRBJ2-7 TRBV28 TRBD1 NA CASRTGGRYEQYF TGTGCCAGCCGGACAGGGGGCCGCTACGAGCAGTACTTC
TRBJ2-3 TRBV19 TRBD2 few CASRITSGGNTDTQYF TGTGCCAGTAGGATAACCAGCGGGGGAAACACAGATACGCAGTATTTT
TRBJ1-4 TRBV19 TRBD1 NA CASRPGTGAYPNEKLFF TGTGCCAGTAGACCGGGGACAGGGGCTTACCCTAATGAAAAACTGTTTTTT
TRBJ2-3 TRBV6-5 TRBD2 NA CASSPWGGATDTQYF TGTGCCAGCAGTCCCTGGGGAGGGGCCACAGATACGCAGTATTTT
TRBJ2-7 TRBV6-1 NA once CASRNPGSSEQYF TGTGCTAGTCGAAACCCCGGGTCTTCCGAGCAGTACTTC